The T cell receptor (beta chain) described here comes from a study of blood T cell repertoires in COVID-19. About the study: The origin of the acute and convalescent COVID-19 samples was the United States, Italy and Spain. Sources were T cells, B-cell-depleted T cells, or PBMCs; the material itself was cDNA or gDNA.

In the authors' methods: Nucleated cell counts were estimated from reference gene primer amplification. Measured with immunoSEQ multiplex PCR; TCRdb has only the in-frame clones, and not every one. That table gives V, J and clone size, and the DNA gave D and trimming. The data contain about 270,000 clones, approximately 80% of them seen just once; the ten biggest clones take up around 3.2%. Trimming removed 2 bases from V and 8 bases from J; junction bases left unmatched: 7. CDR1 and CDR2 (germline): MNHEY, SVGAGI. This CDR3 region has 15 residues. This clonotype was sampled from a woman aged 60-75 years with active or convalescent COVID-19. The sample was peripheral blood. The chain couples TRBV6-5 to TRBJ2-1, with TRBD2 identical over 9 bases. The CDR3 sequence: CASSYAASGVYEQFF. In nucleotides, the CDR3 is TGTGCCAGCAGTTACGCGGCTAGCGGGGTCTATGAGCAGTTCTTC.